This T cell receptor beta chain originates from a study of technical replicates of blood from a handful of donors. Sequencing used immunoSEQ multiplex PCR; TCRdb keeps in-frame clones, though not all of them. The sample shows about 73,000 clones, approximately 93% of them seen only once. This sequence originates from a human donor in good health. The sequencing input was T cells isolated from PBMCs.

CDR3: CASSDGASDTQYF. The DNA for the CDR3 is TGTGCCAGCAGCGATGGGGCATCGGATACGCAGTATTTT. The gene calls are TRBV7-9 and TRBJ2-3; TRBD1 is a possible D gene (5 bases). The germline gives CDR1 SEHNR, CDR2 FQNEAQ (reference sequence). The CDR3 has 13 amino acids. Deletions cut 5 bases from V and 6 bases from J, with 12 bases between.